The 19 T cell receptor beta chains below all came from one sample that was sequenced in a study of CXCR3-negative and CXCR3-positive naive CD8 T cells. The antigens these receptors bind are not known. Through 5' RACE with UMI labels, the TRB cDNA libraries were prepared. TCRdb derives one entry per CDR3 protein from the 5' RACE reads, leaving out DNA. Its clone listing holds some 54,000 distinct CDR3 sequences. Study results and limitations: More hydrophobic TRB CDR3s occurred in CXCR3-positive than in CXCR3-negative naive cells.

Sequencing was done on a sample of naive CXCR3+ CD8+ T cells from blood. The subset here: CD45RO-CCR7+CD27+CD95- naive CD8+ T cells expressing CXCR3 (TNR3+). These receptors all stem from a human donor in good health. Some clones in this sample may be carry-over from other donors' samples.

The V call is TRBV7-6, the J call TRBJ2-7; the D call from TCRdb, TRBD2, cannot be confirmed without DNA. Germline CDR1 is SGHVS and CDR2 is FNYEAQ. The CDR3 runs 15 residues. CDR3 protein: CASSLAPGGVYEQYF.

The chain couples TRBV2 to TRBJ2-1; the TCRdb D gene call, TRBD1, has no DNA to confirm it. CDR1 and CDR2 from the germline V gene are SNHLY and FYNNEI. The length of the CDR3 is 16 residues. The CDR3 spells CASSESRGPFGDEQFF. Variable domain in full (rest from reference TRBV2 and TRBJ2-1): EPEVTQTPSHQVTQMGQEVILRCVPISNHLYFYWYRQILGQKVEFLVSFYNNEISEKSEIFDDQFSVERPDGSNFTLKIRSTKLEDSAMYFCASSESRGPFGDEQFFGPGTRLTVL.

The genes are TRBV7-9 and TRBJ2-3; the D gene TCRdb calls, TRBD2, cannot be checked with no DNA. The CDR3 spans 17 residues. Germline CDR1 is SEHNR and CDR2 is FQNEAQ (reference sequence). The CDR3 spells CASSPAYGVRSTDTQYF.

The chain combines TRBV7-3 with TRBJ2-7; TCRdb names TRBD1, which stays unverified in the absence of DNA. CDR1 SGHTA and CDR2 FQGTGA come from the germline V gene. This CDR3 contains 13 residues. The CDR3 reads CAISLVQGNEQYF. The full variable domain, in which reference TRBV7-3 and TRBJ2-7 provide the parts outside the CDR3, is GAGVSQTPSNKVTEKGKYVELRCDPISGHTALYWYRQSLGQGPEFLIYFQGTGAADDSGLPNDRFFAVRPEGSVSTLKIQRTERGDSAVYLCAISLVQGNEQYFGPGTRLTVT.

The rearrangement joins TRBV19 to TRBJ1-1; TCRdb indicates TRBD1, and absent DNA this call remains unverified. The length of the CDR3 is 14 residues. Germline lookup yields CDR1 LNHDA and CDR2 SQIVND (reference sequence). The CDR3 sequence is CASSIQGVSTEAFF.

J is TRBJ1-2 and V is TRBV28; the TCRdb D gene call, TRBD1, has no DNA to confirm it. This CDR3 has 13 residues. Germline CDR1 reads MDHEN; CDR2 reads SYDVKM. The CDR3: CASSWDNNYGYTF.

This chain connects TRBV15 to TRBJ1-2; without DNA, the TCRdb call of TRBD1 cannot be checked. The germline V gene has CDR1 LNHNV and CDR2 YYDKDF (reference sequence). CDR3 size: 14 residues. The chain's CDR3 is CATSSGQGGYGYTF.

This sequence joins TRBV4-1 and TRBJ2-1; TCRdb's D call of TRBD1 is untestable without DNA. This CDR3 has 18 amino acids. Germline CDR1 is MGHRA and CDR2 is YSYEKL. The CDR3 protein is CASSQVPPEDSSYNEQFF.

The V and J genes are TRBV9 and TRBJ1-1. Germline loops: CDR1 SGDLS, CDR2 YYNGEE. The CDR3 runs to 13 residues. The CDR3 region is CASGLGSNTEAFF.

The chain links TRBV7-8 to TRBJ2-2; TCRdb's D call of TRBD1 is untestable without DNA. The length of the CDR3 is 16 residues. From germline, CDR1 is SGHVS and CDR2 FQNEAQ. The CDR3 sequence: CASSLVTQGITGELFF.

This chain links TRBV12-3 or TRBV12-4 with TRBJ2-7; TCRdb returns TRBD1, unconfirmable since there is no DNA. The CDR3 consists of 15 residues. CDR3 sequence: CASSRYRGLTYEQYF.

The rearrangement uses TRBV6-5 and TRBJ1-1; as DNA is missing, the TRBD1 call by TCRdb cannot be tested. Germline V gene sequence: CDR1 MNHEY, CDR2 SVGAGI. The CDR3 is made up of 15 amino acids. The CDR3 region is CASSGGQTMNTEAFF.

The chain is built from TRBV6-1 and TRBJ1-1; TCRdb picks TRBD1, but there is no DNA to check that call. The CDR3 consists of 15 residues. Germline CDR1 MNHNS, CDR2 SASEGT. The CDR3 here is CATLSLVGLDTEAFF.

This chain joins TRBV2 and TRBJ2-7; TCRdb picks TRBD2, but there is no DNA to check that call. From germline, CDR1 is SNHLY and CDR2 FYNNEI. There are 17 residues in the CDR3. The CDR3 sequence: CASSTPGTSGRLNEQYF.

The chain is built from TRBV28 and TRBJ1-1. The CDR3 runs 15 residues. Germline V gene lookup returns CDR1 MDHEN and CDR2 SYDVKM. The CDR3 here is CASSLEKETNTEAFF.

The chain joins TRBV6-5 to TRBJ2-2; no DNA is available, so the TRBD1 call from TCRdb remains unchecked. Per germline, CDR1 MNHEY and CDR2 SVGAGI. The CDR3 loop spans 15 amino acids. CDR3 sequence reads: CASSYLGRYTGELFF.

The V gene is TRBV14, the J gene TRBJ1-2; TCRdb returns TRBD1, unconfirmable since there is no DNA. CDR3 length equals 16 residues. Germline CDR1 SGHDN, CDR2 FVKESK. The CDR3 here is CASSQELGGGPNGYTF.

The V and J genes are TRBV20-1 and TRBJ1-2; TCRdb outputs TRBD1, but without DNA this stays unchecked. CDR3 length: 13 amino acids. Germline V gene sequence: CDR1 DFQATT, CDR2 SNEGSKA (reference sequence). The CDR3 loop reads CSARDMAHYGYTF.

The chain carries TRBV29-1 and TRBJ2-5; TCRdb selects TRBD1, and the lack of DNA leaves this call unchecked. This CDR3 contains 15 residues. CDR1 and CDR2 from the germline V gene are SQVTM and ANQGSEA. The CDR3 reads CSVEDPGQEQETQYF. Drawing the rest from reference TRBV29-1 and TRBJ2-5, the complete variable domain is SAVISQKPSRDICQRGTSLTIQCQVDSQVTMMFWYRQQPGQSLTLIATANQGSEATYESGFVIDKFPISRPNLTFSTLTVSNMSPEDSSIYLCSVEDPGQEQETQYFGPGTRLLVL.